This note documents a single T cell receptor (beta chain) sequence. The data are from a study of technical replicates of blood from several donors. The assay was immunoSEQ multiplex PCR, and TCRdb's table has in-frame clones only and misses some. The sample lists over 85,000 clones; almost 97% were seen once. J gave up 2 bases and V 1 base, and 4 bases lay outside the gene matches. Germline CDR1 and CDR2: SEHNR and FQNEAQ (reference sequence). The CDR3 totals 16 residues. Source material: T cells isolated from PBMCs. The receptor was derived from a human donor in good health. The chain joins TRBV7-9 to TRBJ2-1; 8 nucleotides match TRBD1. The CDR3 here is CASSLDSGGTYNEQFF. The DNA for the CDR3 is TGTGCCAGCAGCTTAGACTCAGGGGGCACCTACAATGAGCAGTTCTTC.